This TCR beta chain was retrieved from a study of monozygotic twins with inflammatory bowel disease. General study results and limits: Any single strong signal or clonotype tied to IBD lacked support. IBD patients shared fewer clonotypes with others than healthy twins, especially with disease activity.

Germline lookup yields CDR1 MRHNA and CDR2 SNTAGT. CDR3 size: 16 residues. Nested amplification of TCRalpha and TCRbeta cDNA involved two PCRs of approximately 16 and 10 cycles. From its re-call of the 5' RACE reads, TCRdb lists each CDR3 protein once, without DNA. This listing includes 310,000 or so distinct CDR3 sequences. As concerns this clonotype: What it binds is unknown.

The receptor's source is a human donor with ulcerative colitis or Crohn's disease, or a healthy co-twin of an affected twin (not recorded which). The sample consisted of blood. The chain has TRBV6-4 and TRBJ2-6. CDR3 sequence reads: CASSDSEGTGANVLTF.